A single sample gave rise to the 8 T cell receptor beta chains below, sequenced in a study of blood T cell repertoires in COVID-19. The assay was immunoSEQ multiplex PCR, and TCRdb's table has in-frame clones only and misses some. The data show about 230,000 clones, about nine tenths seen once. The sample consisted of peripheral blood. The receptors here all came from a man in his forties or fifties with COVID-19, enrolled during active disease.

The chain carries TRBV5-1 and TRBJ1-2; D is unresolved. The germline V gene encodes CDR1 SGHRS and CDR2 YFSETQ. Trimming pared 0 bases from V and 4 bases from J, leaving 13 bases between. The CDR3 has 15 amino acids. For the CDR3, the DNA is TGCGCCAGCAGCTTGGAGACGGACTTTATCTATGGCTACACCTTC. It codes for CASSLETDFIYGYTF.

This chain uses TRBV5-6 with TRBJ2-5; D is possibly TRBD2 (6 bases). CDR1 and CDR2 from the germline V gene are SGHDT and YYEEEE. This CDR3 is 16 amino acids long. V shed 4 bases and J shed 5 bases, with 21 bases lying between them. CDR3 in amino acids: CASSQRSGVRVETQYF. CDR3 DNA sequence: TGTGCCAGCAGCCAGAGATCGGGAGTCAGAGTGGAGACCCAGTACTTC.

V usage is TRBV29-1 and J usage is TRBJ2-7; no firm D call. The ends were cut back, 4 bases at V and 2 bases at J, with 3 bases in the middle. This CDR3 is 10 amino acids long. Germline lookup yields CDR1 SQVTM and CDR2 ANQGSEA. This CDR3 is CSVGPYEQYF. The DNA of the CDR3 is TGCAGCGTTGGGCCCTACGAGCAGTACTTC.

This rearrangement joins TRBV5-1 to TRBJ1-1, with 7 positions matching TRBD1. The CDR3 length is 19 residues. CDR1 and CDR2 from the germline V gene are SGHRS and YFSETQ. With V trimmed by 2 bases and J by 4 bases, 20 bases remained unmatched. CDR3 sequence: CASSLGFGGGLMWRTEAFF. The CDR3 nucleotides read TGCGCCAGCAGCTTAGGGTTTGGAGGGGGCTTAATGTGGCGCACTGAAGCTTTCTTT.

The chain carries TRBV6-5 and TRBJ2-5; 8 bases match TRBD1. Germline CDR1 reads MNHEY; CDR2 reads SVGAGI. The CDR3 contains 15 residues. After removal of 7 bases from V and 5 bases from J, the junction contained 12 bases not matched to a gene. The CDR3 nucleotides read TGTGCCAGCAAAAGGGGGCAGGGGGCTCTCGAGACCCAGTACTTC. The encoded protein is CASKRGQGALETQYF.

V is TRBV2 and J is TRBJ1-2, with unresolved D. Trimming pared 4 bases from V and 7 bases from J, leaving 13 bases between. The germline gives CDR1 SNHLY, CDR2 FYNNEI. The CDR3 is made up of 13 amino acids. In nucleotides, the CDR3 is TGTGCCAGCAGTGCCGGCAAAGCGGTTGGCTACACCTTC. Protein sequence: CASSAGKAVGYTF.

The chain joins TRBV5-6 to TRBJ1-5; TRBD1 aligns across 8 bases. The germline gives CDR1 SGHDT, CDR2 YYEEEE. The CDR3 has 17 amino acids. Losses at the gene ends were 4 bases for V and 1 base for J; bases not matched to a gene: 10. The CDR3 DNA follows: TGTGCCAGCAGCAACCGACCCGGGACAGGAAGCAATCAGCCCCAGCATTTT. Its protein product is CASSNRPGTGSNQPQHF.

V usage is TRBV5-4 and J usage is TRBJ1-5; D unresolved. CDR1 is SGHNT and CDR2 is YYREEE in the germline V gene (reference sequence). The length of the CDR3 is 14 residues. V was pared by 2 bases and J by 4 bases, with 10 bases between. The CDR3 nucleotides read TGTGCCAGCAGCTTAGGCCGGGAGAATCAGCCCCAGCATTTT. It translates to CASSLGRENQPQHF.